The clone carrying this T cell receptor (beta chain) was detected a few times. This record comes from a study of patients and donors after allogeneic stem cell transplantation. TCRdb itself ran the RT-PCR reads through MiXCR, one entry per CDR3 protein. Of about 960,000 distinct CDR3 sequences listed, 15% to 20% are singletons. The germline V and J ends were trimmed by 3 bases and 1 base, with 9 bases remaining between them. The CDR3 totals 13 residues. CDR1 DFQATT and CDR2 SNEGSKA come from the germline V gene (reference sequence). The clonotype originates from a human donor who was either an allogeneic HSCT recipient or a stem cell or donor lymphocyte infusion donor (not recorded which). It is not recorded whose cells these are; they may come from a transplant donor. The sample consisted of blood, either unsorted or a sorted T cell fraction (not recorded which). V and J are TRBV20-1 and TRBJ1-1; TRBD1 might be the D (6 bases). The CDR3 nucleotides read TGCAGTGCTAGGCAGGGGACGAACACTGAAGCTTTCTTT. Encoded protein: CSARQGTNTEAFF.